Listed here are 7 T cell receptor beta chains from one sample, sequenced in a study of T cell responses to AZD1222 COVID-19 vaccine. Sequencing was performed with immunoSEQ multiplex PCR; in TCRdb, only in-frame clones are kept and a portion is missing. The repertoire holds approximately 170,000 clones, approximately 86% seen once, with around a tenth in the top ten. Sequenced here: peripheral blood, sampled 28 days after the second AZD1222 dose. The receptors shown here come from an adult who received the AZD1222 COVID-19 vaccine.

The chain carries TRBV7-9 and TRBJ1-1; D is uncertain. Per the germline V gene, CDR1 is SEHNR and CDR2 is FQNEAQ (reference sequence). The CDR3 sequence is 14 residues long. V lost 0 bases and J lost 2, with 7 bases in between. CDR3 nucleotides: TGTGCCAGCAGCTTAGCGCGGGATAACACTGAAGCTTTCTTT. Its translation: CASSLARDNTEAFF.

The gene calls are TRBV5-1 and TRBJ2-1; perhaps TRBD1 as D (7 bases). CDR1 SGHRS and CDR2 YFSETQ come from the germline V gene. V shed 0 bases and J shed 3 bases, with 13 bases lying between them. This CDR3 region has 16 residues. For the CDR3, the DNA is TGCGCCAGCAGCTTGGCTGCAGGGGGAGGCTACAATGAGCAGTTCTTC. Protein product: CASSLAAGGGYNEQFF. Variable domain in full (rest from reference TRBV5-1 and TRBJ2-1): KAGVTQTPRYLIKTRGQQVTLSCSPISGHRSVSWYQQTPGQGLQFLFEYFSETQRNKGNFPGRFSGRQFSNSRSEMNVSTLELGDSALYLCASSLAAGGGYNEQFFGPGTRLTVL.

This clone showed up just once. The CDR3 region has the DNA TGCGCCAGCAGCTTGGAGTTCCCGACCGGGGAGCTGTTTTTT. Translated, it gives CASSLEFPTGELFF. The V gene is TRBV5-1, the J gene TRBJ2-2; D is unresolved. Trimming removed 0 bases from V and 5 bases from J, with 8 bases in between. The germline CDR1 and CDR2 sequences are SGHRS and YFSETQ. CDR3 length: 14 residues.

This rearrangement joins TRBV12-3 or TRBV12-4 to TRBJ2-1; TRBD1 is a possible D gene (6 bases). Trimming took off 5 bases at V and 10 bases at J, with 15 bases between the two ends. This CDR3 region has 13 residues. CDR3 nucleotide sequence: TGTGCCAGCAGTCCCTTCGCAGGGGTCGAGCAGTTCTTC. Protein: CASSPFAGVEQFF.

The chain uses TRBV6-4 and TRBJ2-7; 7 bases map to TRBD1. The CDR3 is 13 residues long. The germline gives CDR1 MRHNA, CDR2 SNTAGT. V dropped 10 bases and J dropped 1; count of bases not matched to a gene: 7. CDR3 nucleotide sequence: TGTGCCACCCCCGACAGGGTTTCCTACGAGCAGTACTTC. This encodes CATPDRVSYEQYF.

V is TRBV30 and J is TRBJ1-2, with D possibly TRBD1 on 5 matching bases. The V and J ends lost 4 bases and 4 bases respectively, with 10 bases between them. CDR1 and CDR2 (germline): GTSNPN, SVGIG (reference sequence). The CDR3 covers 12 residues. The CDR3 protein is CAWKPGGYGYTF. CDR3 coding DNA: TGTGCCTGGAAGCCGGGGGGCTATGGCTACACCTTC. The full variable domain, in which reference TRBV30 and TRBJ1-2 provide the parts outside the CDR3, is SQTIHQWPATLVQPVGSPLSLECTVEGTSNPNLYWYRQAAGRGLQLLFYSVGIGQISSEVPQNLSASRPQDRQFILSSKKLLLSDSGFYLCAWKPGGYGYTFGSGTRLTVV.

In DNA, the CDR3 is TGTGCCAGTAGTATCGGGCAGCGTGGGACTGGAAACACCATATATTTT. It translates to CASSIGQRGTGNTIYF. This chain links TRBV19 with TRBJ1-3; D remains unclear. There are 16 residues in the CDR3. In germline, CDR1 is LNHDA, CDR2 SQIVND (reference sequence). V was clipped by 3 bases and J by 2 bases, with 14 bases between them.